This T cell receptor (beta chain) was retrieved from a study of radiation and T cells in renal cell carcinoma. Turning to this clone: Antigen specificity is unknown.

The V gene's germline CDR1 is SGHVS and CDR2 FQNEAQ. The CDR3 is made up of 14 amino acids. The V segment lost 4 bases and the J segment 0 bases; nucleotides outside the gene matches: 1. Whole-study results and caveats: Baseline intratumoral clonotype presence is unknown without pretreatment biopsies.

Method: immunoSEQ multiplex PCR; TCRdb's copy keeps in-frame clones and lacks some. Of tens of thousands of clones listed, approximately 83% are singletons. The sample's time point: baseline pretreatment blood. Treatment meaning: 15 Gy SBRT to primary tumor, nephrectomy 4 weeks later. Clear cell pathology was present in this patient's renal cell carcinoma. The chain carries TRBV7-8 and TRBJ2-7; the match to TRBD2 covers 9 bases. This TCR was sampled from a man between 60 and 75 years old with renal cell carcinoma. Sequenced material: blood, taken from a patient whose treatment included radiotherapy and nephrectomy. Written as DNA, the CDR3 is TGTGCCAGCAGCTCGACTAGCGGCTCCTACGAGCAGTACTTC. This codes for CASSSTSGSYEQYF.